Listed here are 27 T cell receptor beta chains from one sample, sequenced in a study of cytomegalovirus exposure and HLA in healthy donors. The PCR was carried out with 60 Vbeta primers and 13 Jbeta primers. Generated by immunoSEQ multiplex PCR, the TCRdb table keeps only in-frame clones and is missing some. Reported are approximately 120,000 clones; the ten largest clones contain 2% to 2.5%. The sample consisted of PBMCs. The receptors originated from a man aged 35 to 55 in good health and CMV-seronegative.

This chain connects TRBV6-1 to TRBJ1-5, with D unclear. Germline V gene data show CDR1 as MNHNS and CDR2 as SASEGT. The CDR3 extends over 13 amino acids. V dropped 6 bases and J dropped 0 bases, with 6 bases sitting between them. CDR3 in amino acids: CASRHYSNQPQHF. Written as DNA, the CDR3 is TGTGCCAGCAGACACTATAGCAATCAGCCCCAGCATTTT.

The chain is built from TRBV5-6 and TRBJ2-2; 13 positions match TRBD2. V shed 1 base and J 5 bases; nucleotides not matched to a gene: 2. CDR1 SGHDT and CDR2 YYEEEE come from the germline V gene. The CDR3 has 16 residues. CDR3: CASSLRTSGRTGELFF. The CDR3 DNA reads TGTGCCAGCAGCTTGAGGACTAGCGGGAGAACCGGGGAGCTGTTTTTT. The whole variable domain, filled in from reference TRBV5-6 and TRBJ2-2, reads DAGVTQSPTHLIKTRGQQVTLRCSPKSGHDTVSWYQQALGQGPQFIFQYYEEEERQRGNFPDRFSGHQFPNYSSELNVNALLLGDSALYLCASSLRTSGRTGELFFGEGSRLTVL.

The chain joins TRBV19 to TRBJ2-1, with 10 positions matching TRBD1. V gave up 4 bases and J gave up 4 bases; unmatched junction bases: 1. CDR3 length: 14 residues. Germline V gene lookup returns CDR1 LNHDA and CDR2 SQIVND (reference sequence). CDR3 bases: TGTGCCAGTAGTAGGGACAGGGGTTACAATGAGCAGTTCTTC. It is translated as CASSRDRGYNEQFF.

The chain has TRBV10-1 and TRBJ1-1, with D uncertain. The germline gives CDR1 WNHNN, CDR2 SYGVQD (reference sequence). Trimming removed 5 bases from V and 0 bases from J, with 7 bases in between. The length of the CDR3 is 13 residues. CDR3 sequence: CASSLDMNTEAFF. The CDR3, as DNA: TGCGCCAGCAGTCTCGACATGAACACTGAAGCTTTCTTT.

The chain employs TRBV5-1 and TRBJ2-1; 9 bases align to TRBD1. The CDR3 has 15 residues. From germline, CDR1 is SGHRS and CDR2 YFSETQ. V lost 4 bases and J lost 0; bases outside the gene matches: 2. The CDR3 DNA reads TGCGCCAGCAGCGAGGGACAGGGCTCCTACAATGAGCAGTTCTTC. This gives the protein CASSEGQGSYNEQFF.

V gene TRBV5-8 combines with J gene TRBJ1-1; 10 nucleotides match TRBD1. V dropped 4 bases and J dropped 5; count of bases not matched to a gene: 8. The CDR3 contains 15 residues. CDR1 and CDR2 (germline): SGHTS, YDEGEE. CDR3 residues: CASSRRQGAGTEAFF. The DNA of the CDR3 is TGTGCCAGCAGCAGGCGACAGGGGGCAGGAACTGAAGCTTTCTTT.

The CDR3: CAISEGGSPLNTEAFF. For the CDR3, the DNA is TGTGCCATCAGTGAGGGCGGCAGTCCGTTGAACACTGAAGCTTTCTTT. The J gene is TRBJ1-1, the V gene TRBV10-3; D is uncertain. CDR3 length: 16 residues. The V gene lost 2 bases and the J gene lost 0 bases, with 13 bases spanning the gap. CDR1 ENHRY and CDR2 SYGVKD come from the germline V gene.

The chain couples TRBV6-8 to TRBJ1-5, with 11 bases identical to TRBD1. The junction had 5 bases not matched to a gene; V was cut back by 6 bases and J by 4 bases. CDR3 length equals 15 residues. Germline CDR1 and CDR2: MNHGY and SAAAGT. CDR3 region: CASRPRDRGNQPQHF. The CDR3 DNA sequence: TGTGCCAGCAGACCCCGGGACAGGGGGAATCAGCCCCAGCATTTT.

This chain links TRBV6-4 with TRBJ2-3; D is unclear. Between the trimmed V and J ends, which lost 2 bases and 2 bases, there was a span of 8 bases. The germline CDR1 and CDR2 sequences are MRHNA and SNTAGT. The CDR3 is 14 residues long. The CDR3 loop reads CASSDVGATDTQYF. The DNA for the CDR3 is TGTGCCAGCAGTGACGTGGGCGCCACAGATACGCAGTATTTT.

This chain uses TRBV11-2 with TRBJ2-3; 9 bases are a match to TRBD1. The V gene end was trimmed by 4 bases and the J gene end by 5 bases; junction bases not matched to a gene: 4. The CDR3 extends over 14 amino acids. CDR1 is SGHAT, CDR2 FQNNGV, per germline. As DNA, the CDR3 is TGTGCCAGCAGCTGGGACAGGGTAGGAGATACGCAGTATTTT. It translates to CASSWDRVGDTQYF.

The chain employs TRBV6-6 and TRBJ1-2, with D possibly TRBD1 on 6 matching bases. CDR3 length: 13 amino acids. Germline CDR1 MNHNY, CDR2 SVGAGI (reference sequence). V dropped 4 bases and J dropped 7 bases, with 13 bases sitting between them. CDR3 amino acids: CASSLTGRSGYTF. CDR3 sequence (DNA): TGTGCCAGCAGTTTGACAGGTCGTTCTGGCTACACCTTC.

The rearrangement uses TRBV7-8 and TRBJ2-2; D not certain. The CDR3 loop spans 13 amino acids. The V end was cut by 5 bases, the J end by 6 bases, with 10 bases between. Germline CDR1 and CDR2: SGHVS and FQNEAQ. For the CDR3, the DNA is TGTGCCAGCAGCCCGCTGGGCCCCGGGGAGCTGTTTTTT. It specifies CASSPLGPGELFF.

The V call is TRBV10-3, the J call TRBJ2-3; the D gene is possibly TRBD1 (6 bases). The germline gives CDR1 ENHRY, CDR2 SYGVKD. The CDR3 consists of 19 residues. The V gene lost 3 bases and the J gene lost 2 bases, with 24 bases spanning the gap. CDR3 sequence (DNA): TGTGCCATCAGTGACCCAATAAGGAGGACAGAGAAGAACACAGATACGCAGTATTTT. Residues: CAISDPIRRTEKNTDTQYF.

The V call is TRBV15, the J call TRBJ2-7; TRBD2 matches 7 bases. This CDR3 comprises 15 residues. Trimming took 0 bases from V and 2 from J; bases not matched to a gene: 4. Germline-derived CDR1 and CDR2 are LNHNV and YYDKDF (reference sequence). CDR3 protein: CATSRDPGLTYEQYF. The CDR3, as DNA: TGTGCCACCAGCAGAGATCCGGGACTAACCTACGAGCAGTACTTC.

The rearrangement joins TRBV10-2 to TRBJ2-1, with 15 bases aligning to TRBD2. V lost 7 bases, J lost 7 bases, and 17 bases stayed unmatched. Looked up from germline, CDR1 is WSHSY and CDR2 is SAAADI. The CDR3 sequence is 19 residues long. Here the CDR3 reads CASTGGTGGTSGRRNEQFF. CDR3 coding DNA: TGCGCCAGCACAGGGGGGACAGGGGGGACTAGCGGGAGGAGGAATGAGCAGTTCTTC.

The V and J genes are TRBV4-1 and TRBJ2-7, with 7 bases matching TRBD2. The CDR3 length is 16 residues. Germline lookup yields CDR1 MGHRA and CDR2 YSYEKL. V was pared by 2 bases and J by 3 bases, with 10 bases of the junction left unmatched. CDR3 region: CASSQSPSGRLYEQYF. CDR3 nucleotides: TGCGCCAGCAGCCAAAGTCCTAGCGGAAGACTCTACGAGCAGTACTTC.

J is TRBJ2-2 and V is TRBV11-2; TRBD1 might be the D (6 bases). V gave up 4 bases and J gave up 6 bases, with 15 bases separating them. CDR3 length equals 15 residues. Germline assignment: CDR1 SGHAT and CDR2 FQNNGV. The CDR3 protein is CASSSVTGYPGELFF. CDR3 nucleotides: TGTGCCAGCAGCTCCGTGACAGGTTACCCCGGGGAGCTGTTTTTT.

V and J are TRBV5-1 and TRBJ1-1, with 8 bases aligning to TRBD1. CDR3 length: 14 residues. The V gene end was trimmed by 0 bases and the J gene end by 4 bases; junction bases not matched to a gene: 2. Germline loops: CDR1 SGHRS, CDR2 YFSETQ. CDR3 nucleotides: TGCGCCAGCAGCTTGGGACAGGGGAGCACTGAAGCTTTCTTT. This sequence encodes CASSLGQGSTEAFF.

The genes are TRBV7-2 and TRBJ2-3; the match to TRBD2 covers 10 bases. The length of the CDR3 is 14 residues. The V and J ends lost 5 bases and 5 bases, in that order; junction bases with no gene match: 4. Germline V gene sequence: CDR1 SGHTA, CDR2 FQGNSA. As DNA, the CDR3 is TGTGCCAGCAGCCATGGACTAGCGGAAGATACGCAGTATTTT. Translation: CASSHGLAEDTQYF.

The chain recombines TRBV29-1 with TRBJ2-1; D might be TRBD1 (5 bases). This CDR3 has 12 amino acids. Germline CDR1 and CDR2: SQVTM and ANQGSEA. V was cut by 4 bases and J by 9 bases, with 13 bases left in between. The CDR3, as DNA: TGCAGCGTTGTTGCGACAGTAGGTGAGCAGTTCTTC. As protein: CSVVATVGEQFF.

The rearrangement links TRBV7-9 to TRBJ2-4, with 12 bases fitting TRBD1. The V gene's germline CDR1 is SEHNR and CDR2 FQNEAQ (reference sequence). The length of the CDR3 is 13 residues. Trimming cost V 8 bases and J 15 bases; bases outside gene matches: 11. The CDR3 nucleotides read TGTGCCAGCTCCCGGGACAGGGGGCTGCCGAGGTACTTC. Its protein product is CASSRDRGLPRYF. The full variable domain, its missing parts supplied by reference TRBV7-9 and TRBJ2-4, is DTGVSQNPRHKITKRGQNVTFRCDPISEHNRLYWYRQTLGQGPEFLTYFQNEAQLEKSRLLSDRFSAERPKGSFSTLEIQRTEQGDSAMYLCASSRDRGLPRYFGAGTRLSVL.

This rearrangement joins TRBV7-2 to TRBJ1-5; the D gene is possibly TRBD1 (5 bases). V was trimmed by 1 base and J by 0 bases, leaving 7 bases between them. The CDR3 extends over 15 amino acids. CDR1 and CDR2 from the germline V gene are SGHTA and FQGNSA. CDR3 sequence reads: CASSLGDSSNQPQHF. The CDR3 DNA follows: TGTGCCAGCAGCTTAGGCGACAGTAGCAATCAGCCCCAGCATTTT.

CDR3 region: CASSGGQNSYEQYF. CDR3 nucleotide sequence: TGTGCCAGCAGCGGGGGACAGAACAGCTACGAGCAGTACTTC. V usage is TRBV7-8 and J usage is TRBJ2-7, with 7 bases lining up with TRBD1. This CDR3 is 14 amino acids long. The germline gives CDR1 SGHVS, CDR2 FQNEAQ. Trimming cost V 5 bases and J 3 bases; bases outside gene matches: 7.

The CDR3 loop reads CASSLGLAPTYNEQFF. In DNA form, the CDR3 reads TGTGCCAGCAGCTTAGGGCTAGCGCCTACCTACAATGAGCAGTTCTTC. V gene TRBV7-6 combines with J gene TRBJ2-1; TRBD2 might be the D (6 bases). Trimming stripped 1 base from V and 2 bases from J, with 12 bases between. The CDR3 length is 16 residues. Per the germline V gene, CDR1 is SGHVS and CDR2 is FNYEAQ. Together with reference TRBV7-6 and TRBJ2-1, the CDR3 gives the full variable domain: GAGVSQSPRYKVTKRGQDVALRCDPISGHVSLYWYRQALGQGPEFLTYFNYEAQQDKSGLPNDRFSAERPEGSISTLTIQRTEQRDSAMYRCASSLGLAPTYNEQFFGPGTRLTVL.

J is TRBJ1-5 and V is TRBV9; D is perhaps TRBD1 (5 bases). CDR3 length: 15 amino acids. Trimming left V 7 bases short and J 0 bases short, with 14 bases between. Germline CDR1 and CDR2: SGDLS and YYNGEE. CDR3 bases: TGTGCCAGCGGTAGGGGAGGGGATAGCAATCAGCCCCAGCATTTT. It yields the protein CASGRGGDSNQPQHF. The full variable domain, with the rest looked up from reference TRBV9 and TRBJ1-5, is DSGVTQTPKHLITATGQRVTLRCSPRSGDLSVYWYQQSLDQGLQFLIQYYNGEERAKGNILERFSAQQFPDLHSELNLSSLELGDSALYFCASGRGGDSNQPQHFGDGTRLSIL.

The genes are TRBV14 and TRBJ2-7; the match to TRBD2 covers 8 bases. Per the germline V gene, CDR1 is SGHDN and CDR2 is FVKESK. Losses at the gene ends were 1 base for V and 5 bases for J; bases not matched to a gene: 4. The CDR3 is 14 amino acids. The CDR3 coding sequence is TGTGCCAGCAGCCAAGCGGGAGGGTCCCACGAGCAGTACTTC. It codes for CASSQAGGSHEQYF.

CDR3 DNA: TGTGCCAGCAGTTGGAGAGACAGGGCAGATACGCAGTATTTT. Translation: CASSWRDRADTQYF. The rearrangement uses TRBV27 and TRBJ2-3; 7 nucleotides match TRBD1. Germline-derived CDR1 and CDR2 are MNHEY and SMNVEV (reference sequence). V lost 4 bases, J lost 4 bases, and 5 bases stayed unmatched. This CDR3 region has 14 residues.